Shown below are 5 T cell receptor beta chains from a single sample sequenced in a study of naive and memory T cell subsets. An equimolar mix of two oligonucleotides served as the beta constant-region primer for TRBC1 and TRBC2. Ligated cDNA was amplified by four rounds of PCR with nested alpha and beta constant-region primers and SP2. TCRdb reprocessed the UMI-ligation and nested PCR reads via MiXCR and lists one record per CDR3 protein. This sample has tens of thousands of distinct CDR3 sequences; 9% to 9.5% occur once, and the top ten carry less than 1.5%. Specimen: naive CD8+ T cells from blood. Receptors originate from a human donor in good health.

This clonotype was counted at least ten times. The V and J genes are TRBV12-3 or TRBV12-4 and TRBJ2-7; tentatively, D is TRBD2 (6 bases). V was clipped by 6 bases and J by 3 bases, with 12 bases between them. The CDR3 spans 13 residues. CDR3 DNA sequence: TGTGCCAGCAGCCCGGGGGACGGCTACGAGCAGTACTTC. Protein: CASSPGDGYEQYF.

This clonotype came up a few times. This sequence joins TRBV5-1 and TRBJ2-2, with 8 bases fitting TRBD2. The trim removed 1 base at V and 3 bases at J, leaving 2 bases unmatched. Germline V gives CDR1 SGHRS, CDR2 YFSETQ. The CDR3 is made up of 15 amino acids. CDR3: CASSLRREDTGELFF. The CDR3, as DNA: TGCGCCAGCAGCTTGCGGCGGGAGGACACCGGGGAGCTGTTTTTT.

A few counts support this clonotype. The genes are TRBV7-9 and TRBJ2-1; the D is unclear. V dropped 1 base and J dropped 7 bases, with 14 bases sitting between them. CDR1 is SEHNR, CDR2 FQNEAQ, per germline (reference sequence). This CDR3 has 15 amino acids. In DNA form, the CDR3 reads TGTGCCAGCAGCTTAGGAGTTAAGAATAAAAATGAGCAGTTCTTC. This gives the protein CASSLGVKNKNEQFF.

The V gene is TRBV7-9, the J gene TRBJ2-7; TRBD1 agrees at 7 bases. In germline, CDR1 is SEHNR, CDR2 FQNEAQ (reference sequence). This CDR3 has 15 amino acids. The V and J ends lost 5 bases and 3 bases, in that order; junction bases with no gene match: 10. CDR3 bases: TGTGCCAGCAGCCCCCCCCAGACAGGGATCTACGAGCAGTACTTC. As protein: CASSPPQTGIYEQYF.

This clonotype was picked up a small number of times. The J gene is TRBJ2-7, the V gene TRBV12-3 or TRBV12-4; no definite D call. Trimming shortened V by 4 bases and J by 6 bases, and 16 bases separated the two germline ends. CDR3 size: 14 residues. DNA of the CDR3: TGTGCCAGCAGTTCCGGTGTCTATTTTATCGAGCAGTACTTC. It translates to CASSSGVYFIEQYF.